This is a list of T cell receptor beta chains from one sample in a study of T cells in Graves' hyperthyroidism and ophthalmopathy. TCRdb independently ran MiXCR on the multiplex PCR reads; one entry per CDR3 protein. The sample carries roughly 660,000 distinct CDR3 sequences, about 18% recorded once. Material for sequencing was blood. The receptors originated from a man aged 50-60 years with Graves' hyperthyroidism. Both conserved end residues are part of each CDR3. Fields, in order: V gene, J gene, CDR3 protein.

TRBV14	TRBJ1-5	CASSQTGRQPQHF
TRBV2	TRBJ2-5	CASSATSGSQETQYF
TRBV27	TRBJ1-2	CASRRDIDSLYGYTF
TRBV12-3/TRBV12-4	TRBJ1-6	CASSPLSLVGGGSPLHF
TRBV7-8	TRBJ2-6	CASRSWTPSGANVLTF
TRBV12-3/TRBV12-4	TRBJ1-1	CASSFWSTEAFF
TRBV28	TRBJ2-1	CASSYDKNEQFF
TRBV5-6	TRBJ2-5	CASSLLAAQETQYF
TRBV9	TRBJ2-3	CASSLDASTDTQYF
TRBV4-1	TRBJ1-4	CASSQELRAHEKLFF
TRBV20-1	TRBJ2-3	CSRSTAQTSTDTQYF
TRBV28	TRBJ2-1	CASSLRGLRRAGAHPNEQFF
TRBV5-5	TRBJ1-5	CASSLTGTGYSNQPQHF
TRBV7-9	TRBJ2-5	CASSPIPPGSAAQETQYF
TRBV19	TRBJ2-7	CASSMEQYSYEQYF
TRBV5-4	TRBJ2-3	CASSLWGGSDTQYF
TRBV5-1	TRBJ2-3	CASSLDTSGRGYTQYF
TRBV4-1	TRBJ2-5	CASSHPRGGGRETQYF
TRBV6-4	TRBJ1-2	CASRPSVNYGYTF
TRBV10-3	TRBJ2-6	CAISESKGSGANVLTF
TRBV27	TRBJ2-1	CASRPGAEQFF
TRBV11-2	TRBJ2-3	CASSLPGASTDTQYF
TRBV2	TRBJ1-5	CASRGQGVSNQPQHF
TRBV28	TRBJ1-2	CASSPWATGYTF
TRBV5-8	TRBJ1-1	CASSTRAGEAFF
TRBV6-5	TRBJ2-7	CASSYSPGPHYEQYF
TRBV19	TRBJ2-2	CASSIVGAGTGELFF
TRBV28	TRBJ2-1	CASSTPGLAGGKSSYNEQFF
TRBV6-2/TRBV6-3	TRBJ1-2	CASSYSRQGFGGYTF
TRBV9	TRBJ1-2	CASSKVKGEGYTF
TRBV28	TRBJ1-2	CASRSSTGANYGYTF
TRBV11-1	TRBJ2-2	CASSPQRTTGELFF
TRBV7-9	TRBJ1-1	CASSLAYGTENTEAFF
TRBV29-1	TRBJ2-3	CSVKDSYTDTQYF
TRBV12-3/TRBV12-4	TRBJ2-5	CASSPPTYQETQYF
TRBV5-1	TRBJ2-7	CASSGPGDLGYEQYF
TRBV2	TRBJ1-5	CASSEALPRQPQHF
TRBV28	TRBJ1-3	CASSSPGTGYGNTIYF
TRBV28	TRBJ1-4	CASSSPQDARLFGKLFF
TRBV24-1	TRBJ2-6	CATSDWSTGANVLTF
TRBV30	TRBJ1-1	CAWSVLMGSAEAFF
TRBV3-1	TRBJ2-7	CASSQTGERPYEQYF
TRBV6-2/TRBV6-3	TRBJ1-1	CASRLWRGQQSMNTEAFF
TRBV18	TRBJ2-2	CASSPATSDTGELFF
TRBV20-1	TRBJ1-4	CSAKRRGRGDEKLFF
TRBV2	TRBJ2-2	CASSAAQGEVGELFF
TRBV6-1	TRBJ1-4	CASRGDVVEKLFF
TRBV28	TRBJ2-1	CASSLEGYSGRVHNEQFF
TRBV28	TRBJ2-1	CASNIEGGEQFF
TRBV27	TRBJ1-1	CASSSPNTEAFF
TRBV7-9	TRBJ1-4	CASSLGFGGVATNEKLFF